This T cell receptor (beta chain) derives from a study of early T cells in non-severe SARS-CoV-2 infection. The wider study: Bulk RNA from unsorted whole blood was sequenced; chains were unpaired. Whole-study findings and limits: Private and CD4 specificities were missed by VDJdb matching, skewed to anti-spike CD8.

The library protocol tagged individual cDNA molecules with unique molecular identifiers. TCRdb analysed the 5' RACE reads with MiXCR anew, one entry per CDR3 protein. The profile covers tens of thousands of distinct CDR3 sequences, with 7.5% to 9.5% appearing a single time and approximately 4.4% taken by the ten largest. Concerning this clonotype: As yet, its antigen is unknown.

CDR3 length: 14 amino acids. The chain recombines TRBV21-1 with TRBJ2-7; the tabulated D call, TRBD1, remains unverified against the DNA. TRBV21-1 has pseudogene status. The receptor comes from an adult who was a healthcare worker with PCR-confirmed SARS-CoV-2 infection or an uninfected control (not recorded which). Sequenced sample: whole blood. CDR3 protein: CASSKTGTNYEQYF. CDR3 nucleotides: TGTGCCAGCAGCAAGACAGGGACCAACTACGAGCAGTACTTC.